These T cell receptor beta chains were read from a single sample in a study of T cell responses to AZD1222 COVID-19 vaccine. The assay was immunoSEQ multiplex PCR, and TCRdb's table has in-frame clones only and misses some. Among fewer than 55,000 clones listed, around 90% were seen once. The input for sequencing was peripheral blood, taken 28 days after the second AZD1222 dose. These TCRs come from an adult who received the AZD1222 COVID-19 vaccine. The CDR3 runs from the conserved cysteine through the conserved F or W. Each record gives: J gene, V gene, D gene, CDR3 length, CDR3 DNA, CDR3 protein. D genes are given only for firm matches.

j_call: TRBJ1-6; v_call: TRBV9; d_call: -; cdr3_length: 14; cdr3_nt: TGTGCCAGCAGCGTATTACAAGAGAATTCACCCCTCCACTTT; cdr3_aa: CASSVLQENSPLHF
j_call: TRBJ2-7; v_call: TRBV29-1; d_call: TRBD1; cdr3_length: 16; cdr3_nt: TGCAGCGTTGATTCATCGAAGGGACAGTCCCAGTCAGAGCAGTACTTC; cdr3_aa: CSVDSSKGQSQSEQYF
j_call: TRBJ2-1; v_call: TRBV20-1; d_call: -; cdr3_length: 15; cdr3_nt: TGCAGTGCTAGTAAAGTGTCAGGGTCAAGCAATGAGCAGTTCTTC; cdr3_aa: CSASKVSGSSNEQFF
j_call: TRBJ2-2; v_call: TRBV9; d_call: -; cdr3_length: 12; cdr3_nt: TGTGCCAGCAGCGTTTTAGGCGGGGAGCTGTTTTTT; cdr3_aa: CASSVLGGELFF
j_call: TRBJ2-2; v_call: TRBV18; d_call: TRBD2; cdr3_length: 16; cdr3_nt: TGTGCCAGCTCATCTGGACTAGCGGGAAACACCGGGGAGCTGTTTTTT; cdr3_aa: CASSSGLAGNTGELFF
j_call: TRBJ2-2; v_call: TRBV4-2; d_call: -; cdr3_length: 16; cdr3_nt: TGTGCCAGCAGCCAAGAAAAAAGGGAATGGGGCGGGGAGCTGTTTTTT; cdr3_aa: CASSQEKREWGGELFF
j_call: TRBJ1-3; v_call: TRBV6-5; d_call: -; cdr3_length: 14; cdr3_nt: TGTGCCAGCAGCAGTGCCTTCTCTGGAAACACCATATATTTT; cdr3_aa: CASSSAFSGNTIYF
j_call: TRBJ1-1; v_call: TRBV4-2; d_call: -; cdr3_length: 13; cdr3_nt: TGTGCCAGCAGCCACGGGGTGAACACTGAAGCTTTCTTT; cdr3_aa: CASSHGVNTEAFF
j_call: TRBJ2-5; v_call: TRBV7-8; d_call: TRBD1; cdr3_length: 16; cdr3_nt: TGTGCCAGCAGCTTAAAGAGACAGGGGGCATTAGAGACCCAGTACTTC; cdr3_aa: CASSLKRQGALETQYF
j_call: TRBJ2-6; v_call: TRBV21-1; d_call: -; cdr3_length: 14; cdr3_nt: TGTGCCAGCAGCAAAGGGCGGGGGGCCAACGTCCTGACTTTC; cdr3_aa: CASSKGRGANVLTF
j_call: TRBJ1-1; v_call: TRBV30; d_call: -; cdr3_length: 11; cdr3_nt: TGTGCCTGGAGCGGGGGATCTAGGGCTTTCTTT; cdr3_aa: CAWSGGSRAFF